The TCR beta chain under discussion was sequenced for a study of early T cells in non-severe SARS-CoV-2 infection. This clonotype was seen repeatedly, ten times or more. Germline V gives CDR1 SGHTA, CDR2 FQGTGA. The V and J ends lost 5 bases and 10 bases, in that order; junction bases with no gene match: 11. The CDR3 length is 14 residues. TCRdb called the 5' RACE reads again in MiXCR, with one record for every CDR3 protein. The data hold about 53,000 distinct CDR3 sequences, with approximately 12% observed a single time. This specimen consisted of whole blood, obtained at baseline. The source of this sequence is an adult who was a healthcare worker with PCR-confirmed SARS-CoV-2 infection or an uninfected control (not recorded which). The J gene is TRBJ2-1, the V gene TRBV7-3, with TRBD2 matching over 7 bases. DNA of the CDR3: TGTGCCAGCAGCCCCACCTCGGGGGGACGAGAGCAGTTCTTC. This gives the protein CASSPTSGGREQFF.